The following is a TCR beta chain sequence with its context. With V trimmed by 3 bases and J by 6 bases, 9 bases remained unmatched. Germline loops: CDR1 LGHNA, CDR2 YNFKEQ. CDR3 length equals 15 residues. This sample is part of a study of blood T cell repertoires in COVID-19. Study as a whole: Acute-phase and convalescent COVID-19 samples originated in the United States, Italy and Spain. PBMCs, B-cell-depleted T cells, or T cells were the source of the cDNA or gDNA that made up the material.

Per the original methods: Reference gene primer amplification in the assay estimated nucleated cell counts. Assay: immunoSEQ multiplex PCR; the TCRdb copy retains only in-frame clones and omits some. V and J calls and clone size are as listed in that table; D and trimming were resolved from the DNA. The sample has 100,000 to 110,000 clones; less than 90% are singletons. J is TRBJ2-7 and V is TRBV4-2, with 9 positions matching TRBD2. Specimen: peripheral blood. This receptor was obtained from a man aged 25 to 40 in a cohort sampled during active COVID-19. CDR3 region: CASSHDGGGVGEQYF. The CDR3, as DNA: TGTGCCAGCAGCCACGACGGCGGGGGGGTGGGCGAGCAGTACTTC.